This TCR beta chain was recorded in a study of blood T cells in healthy people across ages. Using a J-beta primer mix together with a sample-barcoded 5' primer, a second PCR was run for roughly 6 to 11 cycles. TCRdb re-derived calls from the 5' RACE reads in MiXCR, one entry per CDR3 protein. Of 500,000 to 650,000 distinct CDR3 sequences listed, approximately 26% are singletons. The CDR3 is made up of 14 amino acids. Germline CDR1 reads SNHLY; CDR2 reads FYNNEI. Losses at the gene ends were 8 bases for V and 3 bases for J; bases not matched to a gene: 7. The individuals who served as donors were healthy Caucasians living in Russia, aged about 6 to 100. In addition, the sample was reused for a study of T cells of mothers and their children.

The TCR was taken from a boy under 10 years old in good health. This chain links TRBV2 with TRBJ2-7; 10 bases agree with TRBD2. Sequenced material: blood. The CDR3: CASEKTSGYYEQYF. For the CDR3, the DNA is TGTGCCAGCGAAAAGACTAGCGGGTACTACGAGCAGTACTTC.